A single sample is the source of the 24 T cell receptor beta chains below, sequenced in a study of blood T cells in healthy people across ages. The authors ran a second PCR of about 7 to 11 cycles using a sample-barcoded 5' primer and a J-beta primer mix. TCRdb independently ran MiXCR on the 5' RACE reads; one entry per CDR3 protein. The sample yields over 1,300,000 distinct CDR3 sequences, 55% to 75% seen once. The sample comprised blood. The receptors were gathered from a young man in good health.

This clonotype was found a few times. V gene TRBV4-1 combines with J gene TRBJ1-1, with TRBD1 as a possible D gene (6 bases). The ends were cut back, 0 bases at V and 5 bases at J, with 13 bases in the middle. CDR1 is MGHRA, CDR2 YSYEKL, per germline. The CDR3 runs to 15 residues. CDR3 in amino acids: CASSQDSGGWTEAFF. Written as DNA, the CDR3 is TGCGCCAGCAGCCAAGATTCGGGGGGCTGGACTGAAGCTTTCTTT.

The CDR3 loop is CASTTLEASGGRRTPYF. DNA for the CDR3: TGTGCCAGCACCACGCTCGAGGCTAGCGGGGGACGGCGAACACCGTACTTC. J is TRBJ2-7 and V is TRBV7-9, with 10 bases fitting TRBD2. This CDR3 is 17 amino acids long. Unmatched junction bases numbered 24, after V lost 7 bases and J lost 12 bases. Germline V lookup: CDR1 SEHNR, CDR2 FQNEAQ (reference sequence).

This sequence joins TRBV27 and TRBJ2-7; weak D call: TRBD1 (7 bases). Germline V gene lookup returns CDR1 MNHEY and CDR2 SMNVEV (reference sequence). Between the trimmed V and J ends, which lost 0 bases and 3 bases, there was a span of 12 bases. This CDR3 has 15 residues. DNA of the CDR3: TGTGCCAGCAGTTTATCCGGGACAGCGGGCTACGAGCAGTACTTC. Its protein is CASSLSGTAGYEQYF.

The table lists this clonotype with a few counts. Here the CDR3 reads CSVGGGAYEQYF. Here the CDR3 DNA reads TGCAGCGTTGGTGGGGGGGCCTACGAGCAGTACTTC. The chain joins TRBV29-1 to TRBJ2-7, with 7 bases lining up with TRBD2. Germline trimming cut 4 bases from V and 2 bases from J; bases unmatched to any gene: 2. Germline V gene data show CDR1 as SQVTM and CDR2 as ANQGSEA. This CDR3 region has 12 residues.

The chain joins TRBV4-1 to TRBJ2-7, with 7 bases lining up with TRBD1. The junction had 12 bases not matched to a gene; V was cut back by 3 bases and J by 4 bases. Germline V gives CDR1 MGHRA, CDR2 YSYEKL. CDR3 length: 16 amino acids. CDR3: CASSQGLPGQQYEQYF. CDR3 in DNA: TGCGCCAGCAGCCAGGGCCTCCCGGGACAGCAGTACGAGCAGTACTTC.

The rearrangement links TRBV2 to TRBJ2-5; 10 nucleotides line up with TRBD2. In germline, CDR1 is SNHLY, CDR2 FYNNEI. This CDR3 has 13 residues. J lost 5 bases, V lost 10 bases, and 7 bases had no gene match. The CDR3 is CATTSGVEETQYF. Here the CDR3 DNA reads TGTGCCACTACTAGCGGGGTGGAGGAGACCCAGTACTTC.

This clonotype was seen a single time. The rearrangement joins TRBV6-4 to TRBJ2-7, with D possibly TRBD1 on 6 matching bases. The germline CDR1 and CDR2 sequences are MRHNA and SNTAGT. The ends were cut back, 4 bases at V and 4 bases at J, with 20 bases in the middle. The CDR3 extends over 16 amino acids. The CDR3 nucleotides read TGTGCCAGCAGTGTCCTAGGGGGTATTCCCCTATACGAGCAGTACTTC. This codes for CASSVLGGIPLYEQYF.

The chain uses TRBV4-3 and TRBJ2-7; tentatively, D is TRBD1 (5 bases). Looked up from germline, CDR1 is LGHNA and CDR2 is YSLEER. Trimming took off 1 base at V and 3 bases at J, with 10 bases between the two ends. The CDR3 extends over 14 amino acids. For the CDR3, the DNA is TGCGCCAGCAGCCAAGTGACAGATCGCTACGAGCAGTACTTC. It yields the protein CASSQVTDRYEQYF.

This rearrangement joins TRBV12-3 or TRBV12-4 to TRBJ2-7; 13 positions match TRBD2. The CDR3 runs 17 residues. V gave up 5 bases and J gave up 5 bases; unmatched junction bases: 12. The CDR3 loop is CASSHTSGRAGVHEQYF. Here the CDR3 DNA reads TGTGCCAGCAGTCATACTAGCGGGAGGGCCGGTGTCCACGAGCAGTACTTC.

The chain employs TRBV4-1 and TRBJ2-7; D gene unclear. With 5 bases removed from V and 6 bases from J, the gap between germline ends came to 17 bases. CDR3 length equals 14 residues. Germline V lookup: CDR1 MGHRA, CDR2 YSYEKL. DNA of the CDR3: TGCGCCAGCAGCTCTGCTCCCCCAGAGACCGAGCAGTACTTC. Amino acids: CASSSAPPETEQYF.

This chain joins TRBV6-1 and TRBJ1-5; D possibly corresponds to TRBD1 (5 bases). Germline CDR1 reads MNHNS; CDR2 reads SASEGT. The CDR3 has 15 residues. The V and J ends lost 2 bases and 3 bases respectively, with 11 bases between them. CDR3 coding DNA: TGTGCCAGCAGTGAATCTGCAGGGTACAATCAGCCCCAGCATTTT. Translation: CASSESAGYNQPQHF.

The rearrangement uses TRBV29-1 and TRBJ1-2; TRBD1 aligns across 12 bases. CDR1 SQVTM and CDR2 ANQGSEA come from the germline V gene. The CDR3 totals 17 residues. J lost 7 bases, V lost 4 bases, and 16 bases had no gene match. This CDR3 reads CSVGNIRDRGRNGGYTF. CDR3 nucleotides: TGCAGCGTTGGGAATATCCGGGACAGGGGGCGAAACGGTGGCTACACCTTC.

The genes are TRBV7-9 and TRBJ2-3; 13 nucleotides line up with TRBD2. The CDR3 spans 18 residues. The junction had 9 bases not matched to a gene; V was cut back by 4 bases and J by 2 bases. CDR1 and CDR2 from the germline V gene are SEHNR and FQNEAQ (reference sequence). The CDR3 DNA follows: TGTGCCAGCAGCTCTACCCCCGGGACTAGCGGGACCACAGATACGCAGTATTTT. It translates to CASSSTPGTSGTTDTQYF.

In regard to this clonotype: Sequence at one end of the junction differs from germline and may be a read error. Here the CDR3 reads CASRGLYFTDKQYF. CDR3 coding DNA: TGTGCCAGCAGGGGATTATACTTCACAGATAAGCAGTATTTT. This sequence joins TRBV27 and TRBJ2-3, with D unresolved. Per the germline V gene, CDR1 is MNHEY and CDR2 is SMNVEV (reference sequence). The CDR3 is made up of 14 amino acids.

The chain links TRBV20-1 to TRBJ1-5, with D perhaps TRBD1 (5 bases). This CDR3 has 17 residues. The germline V gene encodes CDR1 DFQATT and CDR2 SNEGSKA (reference sequence). Trimming pared 0 bases from V and 3 bases from J, leaving 18 bases between. The DNA for the CDR3 is TGCAGTGCTAGAGATGTCCGGTCAGGGCGGCACAATCAGCCCCAGCATTTT. Translated: CSARDVRSGRHNQPQHF.

This sequence joins TRBV20-1 and TRBJ2-7; D ambiguous. The V gene's germline CDR1 is DFQATT and CDR2 SNEGSKA (reference sequence). The CDR3 consists of 14 residues. V gave up 4 bases and J gave up 1 base, with 14 bases separating them. The CDR3 protein is CSAMESPVSYEQYF. Written as DNA, the CDR3 is TGCAGTGCTATGGAGAGCCCCGTATCCTACGAGCAGTACTTC.

The chain is built from TRBV7-9 and TRBJ2-3, with TRBD2 matching over 7 bases. The germline gives CDR1 SEHNR, CDR2 FQNEAQ (reference sequence). The CDR3 is 14 residues long. V lost 3 bases, J lost 3 bases, and 3 bases stayed unmatched. The CDR3 sequence: CASSLGLQTDTQYF. CDR3 nucleotides: TGTGCCAGCAGCTTGGGACTACAGACAGATACGCAGTATTTT.

The chain couples TRBV4-3 to TRBJ2-1; TRBD1 matches 8 bases. The V and J ends lost 3 bases and 0 bases, in that order; junction bases with no gene match: 4. The CDR3 covers 16 residues. Germline V gene data show CDR1 as LGHNA and CDR2 as YSLEER. In DNA form, the CDR3 reads TGCGCCAGCAGCCACGTAGACAGGGGCTCCTACAATGAGCAGTTCTTC. It codes for CASSHVDRGSYNEQFF.

This clonotype has only a few counts. The CDR3 region has the DNA TGCAGCGTTGTCTCTCGGGAGGGCGAGACCCAGTACTTC. Amino acid sequence: CSVVSREGETQYF. This chain uses TRBV29-1 with TRBJ2-5; 8 bases agree with TRBD2. Trimming removed 4 bases from V and 5 bases from J; junction bases left unmatched: 6. Germline V gene lookup returns CDR1 SQVTM and CDR2 ANQGSEA. CDR3 size: 13 residues.

The chain links TRBV12-3 or TRBV12-4 to TRBJ2-3; D ambiguous. The CDR3 length is 13 residues. The V end was cut by 4 bases, the J end by 0 bases, with 5 bases between. The CDR3 coding sequence is TGTGCCAGCAGTTCACATAGCACAGATACGCAGTATTTT. This encodes CASSSHSTDTQYF.

J is TRBJ1-2 and V is TRBV7-2; D is perhaps TRBD1 (6 bases). There are 16 residues in the CDR3. Trimming stripped 1 base from V and 2 bases from J, with 14 bases between. CDR1 is SGHTA, CDR2 FQGNSA, per germline. CDR3 region: CASSLEGTRTNYGYTF. CDR3 sequence (DNA): TGTGCCAGCAGCTTAGAAGGGACACGGACCAACTATGGCTACACCTTC.

V usage is TRBV12-3 or TRBV12-4 and J usage is TRBJ2-7; 7 bases match TRBD1. This CDR3 contains 14 residues. V lost 5 bases, J lost 2 bases, and 6 bases stayed unmatched. The CDR3 sequence: CASSGDREAYEQYF. The CDR3 region has the DNA TGTGCCAGCAGTGGGGACAGAGAAGCCTACGAGCAGTACTTC.

This rearrangement joins TRBV4-1 to TRBJ2-1; no clear D. Trimming cost V 2 bases and J 8 bases, with 13 bases left between them. CDR1 MGHRA and CDR2 YSYEKL come from the germline V gene. The CDR3 spans 14 residues. The CDR3 spells CASSQLPAGDEQFF. The CDR3, as DNA: TGCGCCAGCAGCCAACTCCCAGCTGGCGATGAGCAGTTCTTC.

The V gene is TRBV12-3 or TRBV12-4, the J gene TRBJ2-1; maybe TRBD2 (6 bases). This CDR3 has 15 amino acids. Trimming removed 6 bases from V and 0 bases from J, with 12 bases in between. The CDR3 sequence: CASRGAGHSYNEQFF. In DNA, the CDR3 is TGTGCCAGCAGGGGAGCGGGTCACTCCTACAATGAGCAGTTCTTC.